The 8 T cell receptor beta chains reported below all come from one sample, sequenced in a study of blood T cell repertoires in COVID-19. Only in-frame clones appear in the TCRdb table, and some are missing; sequencing was by immunoSEQ multiplex PCR. The profile shows hundreds of thousands of clones, about 87% of them singletons. Sequencing input: peripheral blood. These receptors all come from a woman between 50 and 59 years old with COVID-19, enrolled during active disease.

The CDR3 spells CASSGGLTEAFF. The CDR3 DNA reads TGTGCCAGCAGTGGAGGGCTCACTGAAGCTTTCTTT. The chain is built from TRBV2 and TRBJ1-1; D not certain. The CDR3 length is 12 residues. The germline gives CDR1 SNHLY, CDR2 FYNNEI. With 4 bases removed from V and 4 bases from J, the gap between germline ends came to 7 bases.

This chain connects TRBV7-8 to TRBJ1-3; 8 bases are a match to TRBD1. The trim removed 1 base at V and 3 bases at J, leaving 5 bases unmatched. Germline V gene data show CDR1 as SGHVS and CDR2 as FQNEAQ. CDR3 length equals 16 residues. In DNA form, the CDR3 reads TGTGCCAGCAGCTTAGGCATGACAGGGGTTGGAAACACCATATATTTT. Translating it yields CASSLGMTGVGNTIYF. Full variable domain (remainder filled in from reference TRBV7-8 and TRBJ1-3): GAGVSQSPRYKVAKRGQDVALRCDPISGHVSLFWYQQALGQGPEFLTYFQNEAQLDKSGLPSDRFFAERPEGSVSTLKIQRTQQEDSAVYLCASSLGMTGVGNTIYFGEGSWLTVV.

V gene TRBV19 combines with J gene TRBJ1-1; 7 bases are shared with TRBD1. Per germline, CDR1 LNHDA and CDR2 SQIVND (reference sequence). CDR3 length: 12 residues. V trimming: 9 bases; J trimming: 3 bases; junction bases outside the gene matches: 4. CDR3 nucleotides: TGTGCCAGCCGGGACAGATACACTGAAGCTTTCTTT. Amino acid sequence: CASRDRYTEAFF.

The gene calls are TRBV9 and TRBJ2-3; D gene ambiguous. Germline CDR1 is SGDLS and CDR2 is YYNGEE. The V and J ends lost 0 bases and 0 bases respectively, with 8 bases between them. This CDR3 spans 15 amino acids. The CDR3 protein is CASSVGPGSTDTQYF. In DNA, the CDR3 is TGTGCCAGCAGCGTAGGACCAGGTAGCACAGATACGCAGTATTTT.

The V call is TRBV7-2, the J call TRBJ2-7; D gene ambiguous. CDR1 is SGHTA, CDR2 FQGNSA, per germline. The ends were cut back, 1 base at V and 6 bases at J, with 10 bases in the middle. The CDR3 has 13 amino acids. CDR3 region: CASSLEPRFEQYF. DNA for the CDR3: TGTGCCAGCAGCTTAGAGCCCCGATTCGAGCAGTACTTC.

The V gene is TRBV20-1, the J gene TRBJ1-1; D uncertain. Trimming removed 7 bases at V and 0 bases at J, with 6 bases between. Germline CDR1 and CDR2: DFQATT and SNEGSKA (reference sequence). The CDR3 covers 11 residues. The CDR3 region has the DNA TGCAGTGGGCTGATGAACACTGAAGCTTTCTTT. Translated: CSGLMNTEAFF.

The chain joins TRBV6-6 to TRBJ1-4, with unresolved D. The germline V gene encodes CDR1 MNHNY and CDR2 SVGAGI (reference sequence). Trimming shortened V by 8 bases and J by 8 bases, and 12 bases separated the two germline ends. CDR3 size: 12 residues. The CDR3 DNA is TGTGCCAGCGCACCCCTGAGGGAAAAACTGTTTTTT. As protein: CASAPLREKLFF.

The chain has TRBV29-1 and TRBJ2-7, with D possibly matching TRBD1 (8 bases). The CDR3 loop spans 13 amino acids. Germline CDR1 reads SQVTM; CDR2 reads ANQGSEA. Trimming removed 4 bases at V and 7 bases at J, with 17 bases between. The CDR3 sequence is CSVADRGLREQYF. DNA for the CDR3: TGCAGCGTTGCCGACAGGGGACTACGAGAGCAGTACTTC.